The TCR beta chain under discussion was sequenced for a study of blood T cell repertoires in COVID-19. On the study more broadly: Whether acute or convalescent, the COVID-19 samples came from the United States, Italy and Spain. PBMCs, B-cell-depleted T cells, or T cells were the source of the cDNA or gDNA that made up the material.

CDR1 SEHNR and CDR2 FQNEAQ come from the germline V gene (reference sequence). J lost 0 bases, V lost 6 bases, and 4 bases had no gene match. The CDR3 runs to 15 residues. In the source study's methods: Amplified reference gene primers provided the basis for estimating nucleated cell counts. Profiled with immunoSEQ multiplex PCR; TCRdb holds only in-frame clones, not every one. From that table come the V and J calls and clone size; the DNA was used to work out D and trimming. The sample shows roughly 420,000 clones, roughly 90% of them seen only once. Grouping used clinical history reported by participants in a survey and questionnaire. This clone has only one observation.

This TCR derives from a woman in her 30s with acute COVID-19. Sequenced input: PBMCs or T cells enriched from blood (not recorded which). The rearrangement uses TRBV7-9 and TRBJ1-1; 10 nucleotides agree with TRBD1. In nucleotides, the CDR3 is TGTGCCAGCAGACCGACAGGGGGCTTGAACACTGAAGCTTTCTTT. Translating it yields CASRPTGGLNTEAFF.